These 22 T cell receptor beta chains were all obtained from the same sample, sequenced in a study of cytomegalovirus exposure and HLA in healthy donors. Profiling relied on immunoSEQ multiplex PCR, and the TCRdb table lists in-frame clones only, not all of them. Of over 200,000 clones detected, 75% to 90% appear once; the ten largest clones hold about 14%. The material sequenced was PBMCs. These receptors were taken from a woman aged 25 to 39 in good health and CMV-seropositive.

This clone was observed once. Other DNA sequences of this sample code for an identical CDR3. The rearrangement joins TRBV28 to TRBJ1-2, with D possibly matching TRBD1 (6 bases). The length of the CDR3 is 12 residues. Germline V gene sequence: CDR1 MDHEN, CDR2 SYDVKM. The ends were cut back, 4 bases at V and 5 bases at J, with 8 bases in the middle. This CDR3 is CASSSTGYGYTF. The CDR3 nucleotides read TGTGCCAGCAGTTCCACAGGGTATGGCTACACCTTC.

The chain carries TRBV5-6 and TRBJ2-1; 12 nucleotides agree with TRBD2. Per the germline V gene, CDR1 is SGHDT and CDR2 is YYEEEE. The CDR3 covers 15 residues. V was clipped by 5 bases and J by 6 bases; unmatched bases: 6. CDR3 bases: TGTGCCAGCAGTCTGATGACTAGCGGGAGCAATGAGCAGTTCTTC. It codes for CASSLMTSGSNEQFF.

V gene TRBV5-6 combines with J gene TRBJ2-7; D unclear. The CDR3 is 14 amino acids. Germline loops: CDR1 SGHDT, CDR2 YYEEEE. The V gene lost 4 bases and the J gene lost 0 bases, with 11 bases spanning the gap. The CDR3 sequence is CASSPRFSSYEQYF. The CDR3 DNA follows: TGTGCCAGCAGCCCCCGTTTCAGCTCCTACGAGCAGTACTTC.

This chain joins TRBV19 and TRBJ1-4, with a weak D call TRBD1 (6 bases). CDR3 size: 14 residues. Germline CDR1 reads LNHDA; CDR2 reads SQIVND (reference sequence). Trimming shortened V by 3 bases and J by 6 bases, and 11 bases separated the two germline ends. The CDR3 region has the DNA TGTGCCAGTAGTATGACACAGGGAGATGAAAAACTGTTTTTT. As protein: CASSMTQGDEKLFF.

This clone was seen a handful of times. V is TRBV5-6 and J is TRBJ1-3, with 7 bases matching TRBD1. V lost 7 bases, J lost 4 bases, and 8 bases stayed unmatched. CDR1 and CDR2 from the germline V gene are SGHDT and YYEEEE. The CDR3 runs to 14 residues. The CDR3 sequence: CASEGAGRGNTIYF. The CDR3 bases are TGTGCCAGCGAGGGGGCGGGACGAGGAAACACCATATATTTT.

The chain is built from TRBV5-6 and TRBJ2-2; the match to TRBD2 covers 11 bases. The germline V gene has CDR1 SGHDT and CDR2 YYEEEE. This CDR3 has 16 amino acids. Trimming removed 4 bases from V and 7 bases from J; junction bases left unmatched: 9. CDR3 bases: TGTGCCAGCAGCCCCTTAGCGGGAGGGCCAGACGGGGAGCTGTTTTTT. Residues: CASSPLAGGPDGELFF.

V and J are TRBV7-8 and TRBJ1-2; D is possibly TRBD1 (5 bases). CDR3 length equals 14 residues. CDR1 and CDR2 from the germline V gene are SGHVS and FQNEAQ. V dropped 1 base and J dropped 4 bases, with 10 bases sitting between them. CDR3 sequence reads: CASSLVGTSYGYTF. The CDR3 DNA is TGTGCCAGCAGCTTAGTTGGGACCTCCTATGGCTACACCTTC.

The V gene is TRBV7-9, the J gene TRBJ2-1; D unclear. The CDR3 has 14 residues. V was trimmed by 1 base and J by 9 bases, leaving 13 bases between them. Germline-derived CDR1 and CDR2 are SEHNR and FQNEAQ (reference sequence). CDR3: CASSLGGSGLEQFF. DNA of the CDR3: TGTGCCAGCAGCTTAGGAGGTTCCGGGCTTGAGCAGTTCTTC.

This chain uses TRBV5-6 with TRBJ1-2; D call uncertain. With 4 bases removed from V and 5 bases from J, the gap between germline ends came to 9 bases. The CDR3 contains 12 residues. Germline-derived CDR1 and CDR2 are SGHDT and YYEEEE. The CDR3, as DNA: TGTGCCAGCAGCGGATGGACGTATGGCTACACCTTC. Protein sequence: CASSGWTYGYTF.

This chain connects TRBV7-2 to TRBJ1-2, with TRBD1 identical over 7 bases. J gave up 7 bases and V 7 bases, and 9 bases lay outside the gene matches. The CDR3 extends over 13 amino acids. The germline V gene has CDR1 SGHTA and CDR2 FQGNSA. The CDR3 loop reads CASNEDRAAGYTF. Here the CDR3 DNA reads TGTGCCAGCAACGAAGACAGGGCAGCTGGCTACACCTTC.

In DNA form, the CDR3 reads TGTGCCAGCAGCCAAGCGGGGCTGGGCGTCTATGGCTACACCTTC. Translating it yields CASSQAGLGVYGYTF. The chain is built from TRBV14 and TRBJ1-2; maybe TRBD1 (5 bases). V was shortened by 1 base and J by 4 bases, with 13 bases between the two germline ends. Germline CDR1 reads SGHDN; CDR2 reads FVKESK. The CDR3 runs 15 residues.

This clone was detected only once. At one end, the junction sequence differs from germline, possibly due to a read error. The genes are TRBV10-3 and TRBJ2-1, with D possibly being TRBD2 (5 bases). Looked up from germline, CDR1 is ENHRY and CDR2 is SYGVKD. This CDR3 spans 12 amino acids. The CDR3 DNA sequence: TGTGCCATCAGTAAGTCGAGGGATGAGCAGTTCTTC. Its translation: CAISKSRDEQFF.

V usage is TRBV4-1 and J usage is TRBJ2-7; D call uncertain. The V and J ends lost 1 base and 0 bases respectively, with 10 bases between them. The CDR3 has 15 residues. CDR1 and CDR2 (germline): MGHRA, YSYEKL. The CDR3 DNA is TGCGCCAGCAGCCAAGGTATAATGAGCTCCTACGAGCAGTACTTC. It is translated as CASSQGIMSSYEQYF.

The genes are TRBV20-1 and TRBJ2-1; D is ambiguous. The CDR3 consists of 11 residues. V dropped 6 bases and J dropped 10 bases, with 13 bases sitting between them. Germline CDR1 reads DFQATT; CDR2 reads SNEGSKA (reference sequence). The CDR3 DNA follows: TGCAGTGCCTCTTTCCTCGGGGAGCAGTTCTTC. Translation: CSASFLGEQFF.

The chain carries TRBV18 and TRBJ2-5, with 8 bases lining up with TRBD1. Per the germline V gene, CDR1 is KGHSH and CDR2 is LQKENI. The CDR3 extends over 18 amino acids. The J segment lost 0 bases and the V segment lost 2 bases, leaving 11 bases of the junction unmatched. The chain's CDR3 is CASSPGERTGGYQETQYF. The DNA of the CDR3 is TGTGCCAGCTCACCAGGGGAACGCACAGGGGGTTACCAAGAGACCCAGTACTTC.

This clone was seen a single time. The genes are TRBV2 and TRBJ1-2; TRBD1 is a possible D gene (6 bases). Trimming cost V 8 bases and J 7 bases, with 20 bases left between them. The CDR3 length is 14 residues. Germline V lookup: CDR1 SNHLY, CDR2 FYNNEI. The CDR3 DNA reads TGTGCCAGCGCACCGACAGGCGGAGTAGGTGGCTACACCTTC. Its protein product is CASAPTGGVGGYTF.

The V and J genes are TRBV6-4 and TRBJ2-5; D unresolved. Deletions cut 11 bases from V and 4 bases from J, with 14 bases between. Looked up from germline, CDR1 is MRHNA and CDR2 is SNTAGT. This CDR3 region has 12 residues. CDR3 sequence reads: CALQTPGETQYF. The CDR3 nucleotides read TGTGCCTTACAGACCCCCGGAGAGACCCAGTACTTC.

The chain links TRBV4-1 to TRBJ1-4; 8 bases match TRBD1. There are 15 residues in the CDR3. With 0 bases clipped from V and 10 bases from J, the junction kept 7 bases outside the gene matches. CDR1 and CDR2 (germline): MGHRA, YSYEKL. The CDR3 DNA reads TGCGCCAGCAGCCAAGAGAGGACAGGGTTTGGAAAACTGTTTTTT. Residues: CASSQERTGFGKLFF.

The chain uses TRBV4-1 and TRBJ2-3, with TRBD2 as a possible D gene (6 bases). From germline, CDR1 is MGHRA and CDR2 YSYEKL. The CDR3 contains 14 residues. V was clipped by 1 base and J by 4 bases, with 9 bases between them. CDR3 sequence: CASSQARDSDTQYF. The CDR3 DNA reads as TGCGCCAGCAGCCAAGCGCGGGATTCAGATACGCAGTATTTT.

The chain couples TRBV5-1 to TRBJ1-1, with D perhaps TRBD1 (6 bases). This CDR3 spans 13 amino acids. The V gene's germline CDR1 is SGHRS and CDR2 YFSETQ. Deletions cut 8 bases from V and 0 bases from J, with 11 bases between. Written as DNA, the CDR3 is TGCGCCAGTGCGGGGGGCCTGAACACTGAAGCTTTCTTT. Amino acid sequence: CASAGGLNTEAFF. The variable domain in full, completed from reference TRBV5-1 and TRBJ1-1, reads KAGVTQTPRYLIKTRGQQVTLSCSPISGHRSVSWYQQTPGQGLQFLFEYFSETQRNKGNFPGRFSGRQFSNSRSEMNVSTLELGDSALYLCASAGGLNTEAFFGQGTRLTVV.

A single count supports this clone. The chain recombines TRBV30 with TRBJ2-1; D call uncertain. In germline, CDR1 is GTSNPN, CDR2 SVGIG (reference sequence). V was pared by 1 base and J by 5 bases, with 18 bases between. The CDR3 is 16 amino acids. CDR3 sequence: CAWSAFRRPTNNEQFF. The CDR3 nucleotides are TGTGCCTGGAGTGCATTTCGAAGACCCACTAACAATGAGCAGTTCTTC. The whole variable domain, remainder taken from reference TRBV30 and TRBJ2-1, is SQTIHQWPATLVQPVGSPLSLECTVEGTSNPNLYWYRQAAGRGLQLLFYSVGIGQISSEVPQNLSASRPQDRQFILSSKKLLLSDSGFYLCAWSAFRRPTNNEQFFGPGTRLTVL.

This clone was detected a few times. CDR3 DNA: TGCGCCAGCAGCTCAGGACTGTTGGGGACTGAAGCTTTCTTT. Translated: CASSSGLLGTEAFF. The V gene is TRBV5-1, the J gene TRBJ1-1; D is uncertain. The CDR3 loop spans 14 amino acids. Germline CDR1 reads SGHRS; CDR2 reads YFSETQ. The germline V and J ends were trimmed by 3 bases and 5 bases, with 14 bases remaining between them.